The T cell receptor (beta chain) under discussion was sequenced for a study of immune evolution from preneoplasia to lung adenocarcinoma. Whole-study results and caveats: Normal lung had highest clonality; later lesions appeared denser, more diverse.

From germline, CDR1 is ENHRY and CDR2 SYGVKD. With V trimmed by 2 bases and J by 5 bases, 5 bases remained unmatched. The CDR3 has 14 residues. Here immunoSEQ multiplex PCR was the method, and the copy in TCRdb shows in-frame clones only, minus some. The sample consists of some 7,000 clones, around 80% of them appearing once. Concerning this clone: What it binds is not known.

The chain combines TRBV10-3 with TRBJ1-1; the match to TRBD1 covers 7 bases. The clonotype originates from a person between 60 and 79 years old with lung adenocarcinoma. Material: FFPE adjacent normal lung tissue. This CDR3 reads CAISEQDRQTEAFF. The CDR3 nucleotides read TGTGCCATCAGTGAGCAGGACAGGCAAACTGAAGCTTTCTTT.